This T cell receptor (beta chain) was identified in a study of T cells in Graves' hyperthyroidism and ophthalmopathy. Study observations and caveats: Peripheral blood also featured most of the thyroid clonotypes expanded above 0.001.

These patients, aged 18 to 65, had recently diagnosed hyperthyroidism lasting under 2 months. Exclusion of patients followed from uncontrolled infection, other autoimmune disease, pregnancy or lactation. Orbital computed tomography, thyroid ultrasound, serum thyroxine and TRAb, and clinical symptoms together informed the diagnoses. There were TCR beta CDR3 regions amplified from RNA transcripts. Primed by the HTBI set, a first-round RT-PCR was run on the TCR CDR3. TCRdb independently ran MiXCR on the multiplex PCR reads; one entry per CDR3 protein. The profile shows 560,000 or so distinct CDR3 sequences, 35% to 55% of them singletons. This clonotype has more than one count but fewer than ten. Its antigen is undetermined. The sample taken for sequencing was peripheral blood or thyroid tissue (not recorded which). The source is a young woman with Graves' hyperthyroidism.

CDR3 DNA sequence: TGTGCCAGCAGCTCTGCCGGGGAGCTGTTTTTT. Translation: CASSSAGELFF. V and J are TRBV11-2 and TRBJ2-2; D unclear. Deletions cut 4 bases from V and 6 bases from J, with 3 bases between. This CDR3 region has 11 residues. Looked up from germline, CDR1 is SGHAT and CDR2 is FQNNGV.